This T cell receptor beta chain was sequenced for a study of cytomegalovirus exposure and HLA in healthy donors. This CDR3 spans 14 amino acids. CDR1 and CDR2 (germline): SGHTA, FQGNSA. Trimming shortened V by 1 base and J by 0 bases, and 6 bases separated the two germline ends. Here immunoSEQ multiplex PCR was the method, and the copy in TCRdb shows in-frame clones only, minus some. The repertoire holds around 71,000 clones, with approximately 96% as singletons. This rearrangement joins TRBV7-2 to TRBJ2-5; weak D call: TRBD2 (5 bases). Sequenced: PBMCs. The TCR comes from a man aged 18-30 years in good health and CMV-seropositive. Here the CDR3 reads CASSLGGYQETQYF. In DNA form, the CDR3 reads TGTGCCAGCAGCTTAGGAGGGTACCAAGAGACCCAGTACTTC.